These 13 T cell receptor beta chains share one sample of origin, sequenced in a study of T cells in localized non-small cell lung cancer. Produced via immunoSEQ multiplex PCR; TCRdb's table is partial and in-frame only. This sample yields about 24,000 clones, of which roughly nine tenths are seen a single time; roughly 20% belongs to the top ten. The material sequenced was peripheral blood, taken before any cancer treatment. Every receptor here comes from a man between 35 and 75 years old with stage I squamous cell lung carcinoma.

The chain joins TRBV18 to TRBJ2-2; D gene uncertain. The CDR3 is 14 residues long. The germline V gene has CDR1 KGHSH and CDR2 LQKENI. Trimming left V 2 bases short and J 0 bases short, with 4 bases between. The CDR3 here is CASSPEPNTGELFF. The CDR3, as DNA: TGTGCCAGCTCACCAGAGCCGAACACCGGGGAGCTGTTTTTT.

Only a few counts were recorded for this clone. V is TRBV7-6 and J is TRBJ1-2; TRBD1 might be the D (6 bases). The CDR3 extends over 14 amino acids. The V gene lost 4 bases and the J gene lost 4 bases, with 13 bases spanning the gap. CDR1 and CDR2 from the germline V gene are SGHVS and FNYEAQ. CDR3 coding DNA: TGTGCCAGCAGCTGGGAGGGGGGCGGCTATGGCTACACCTTC. The encoded protein is CASSWEGGGYGYTF.

V gene TRBV7-9 combines with J gene TRBJ2-2; TRBD1 or TRBD2 may be the D gene (5 bases each). Trimming left V 7 bases short and J 3 bases short, with 12 bases between. The germline CDR1 and CDR2 sequences are SEHNR and FQNEAQ (reference sequence). The CDR3 totals 14 residues. CDR3 amino acids: CASTPGHYTGELFF. In DNA form, the CDR3 reads TGTGCCAGCACTCCGGGGCACTACACCGGGGAGCTGTTTTTT.

This clone was seen more than once but under ten times. The chain couples TRBV18 to TRBJ2-2; 9 nucleotides align to TRBD1. Germline assignment: CDR1 KGHSH and CDR2 LQKENI. This CDR3 contains 16 residues. After removal of 8 bases from V and 5 bases from J, the junction contained 12 bases not matched to a gene. The CDR3 DNA follows: TGTGCCAGCCCGAAGGTCCTGACAGGGGGTACCGGGGAGCTGTTTTTT. This gives the protein CASPKVLTGGTGELFF.

The chain is built from TRBV28 and TRBJ2-3, with 8 bases aligning to TRBD2. The CDR3 length is 18 residues. With 1 base clipped from V and 0 bases from J, the junction kept 9 bases outside the gene matches. Germline V gene sequence: CDR1 MDHEN, CDR2 SYDVKM. Here the CDR3 DNA reads TGTGCCAGCAGTTTATTCTCGGGGGGGTTACCTAGCACAGATACGCAGTATTTT. This encodes CASSLFSGGLPSTDTQYF.

J is TRBJ2-2 and V is TRBV7-8, with D maybe TRBD2 (9 bases). CDR3 size: 18 residues. V was cut by 8 bases and J by 0 bases, with 22 bases left in between. Germline V gives CDR1 SGHVS, CDR2 FQNEAQ. This chain's CDR3 is CASVQGASGEPNTGELFF. The CDR3 DNA sequence: TGTGCCAGCGTCCAGGGGGCTAGCGGGGAGCCGAACACCGGGGAGCTGTTTTTT.

The chain carries TRBV6-5 and TRBJ1-1, with 8 bases lining up with TRBD1. J gave up 0 bases and V 5 bases, and 2 bases lay outside the gene matches. Germline V gene sequence: CDR1 MNHEY, CDR2 SVGAGI. This CDR3 comprises 14 residues. The CDR3 spells CASSRQGMNTEAFF. The DNA of the CDR3 is TGTGCCAGCAGTAGACAGGGGATGAACACTGAAGCTTTCTTT.

The V call is TRBV16, the J call TRBJ1-1; D may be TRBD1 (5 bases). Germline V gene data show CDR1 as KGHSY and CDR2 as FQNENV. This CDR3 has 15 amino acids. V lost 0 bases to trimming and J lost 0 bases, with 8 bases between them. The CDR3 here is CASSQSGGMNTEAFF. CDR3 bases: TGTGCCAGCAGCCAATCCGGGGGGATGAACACTGAAGCTTTCTTT.

The rearrangement links TRBV19 to TRBJ1-5, with unresolved D. This CDR3 has 16 residues. Germline V gives CDR1 LNHDA, CDR2 SQIVND (reference sequence). The V end was cut by 3 bases, the J end by 4 bases, with 16 bases between. The CDR3 reads CASSISNLGANQPQHF. Here the CDR3 DNA reads TGTGCCAGTAGTATCTCGAATCTGGGAGCAAATCAGCCCCAGCATTTT. Full variable domain (rest looked up from reference TRBV19 and TRBJ1-5): DGGITQSPKYLFRKEGQNVTLSCEQNLNHDAMYWYRQDPGQGLRLIYYSQIVNDFQKGDIAEGYSVSREKKESFPLTVTSAQKNPTAFYLCASSISNLGANQPQHFGDGTRLSIL.

The rearrangement uses TRBV5-1 and TRBJ2-3; tentative D call: TRBD2 (5 bases). V was cut by 0 bases and J by 1 base, with 9 bases left in between. The CDR3 sequence is 15 residues long. Germline CDR1 SGHRS, CDR2 YFSETQ. CDR3 sequence (DNA): TGCGCCAGCAGCTTGGCCGTGCGGGGCACAGATACGCAGTATTTT. Residues: CASSLAVRGTDTQYF.

The chain joins TRBV19 to TRBJ1-3; D unclear. Germline loops: CDR1 LNHDA, CDR2 SQIVND (reference sequence). Deletions cut 4 bases from V and 4 bases from J, with 11 bases between. This CDR3 spans 14 amino acids. The CDR3, as DNA: TGTGCCAGTAGTAGGTCAGAAAGAGGAAACACCATATATTTT. As protein: CASSRSERGNTIYF.

The chain has TRBV18 and TRBJ1-5; unclear D gene. The CDR3 has 14 residues. CDR1 and CDR2 (germline): KGHSH, LQKENI. The V gene lost 3 bases and the J gene lost 5 bases, with 11 bases spanning the gap. The DNA for the CDR3 is TGTGCCAGCTCACCTACCGGCGCCGATCAGCCCCAGCATTTT. It specifies CASSPTGADQPQHF.

This clone was observed a single time. The chain is built from TRBV7-6 and TRBJ2-3; TRBD2 agrees at 8 bases. CDR3 length: 14 residues. J was trimmed by 6 bases and V by 5 bases; bases with no gene match: 7. Germline V gene lookup returns CDR1 SGHVS and CDR2 FNYEAQ. CDR3 residues: CASSPAGVADTQYF. The DNA of the CDR3 is TGTGCCAGCAGCCCAGCGGGGGTTGCGGATACGCAGTATTTT.